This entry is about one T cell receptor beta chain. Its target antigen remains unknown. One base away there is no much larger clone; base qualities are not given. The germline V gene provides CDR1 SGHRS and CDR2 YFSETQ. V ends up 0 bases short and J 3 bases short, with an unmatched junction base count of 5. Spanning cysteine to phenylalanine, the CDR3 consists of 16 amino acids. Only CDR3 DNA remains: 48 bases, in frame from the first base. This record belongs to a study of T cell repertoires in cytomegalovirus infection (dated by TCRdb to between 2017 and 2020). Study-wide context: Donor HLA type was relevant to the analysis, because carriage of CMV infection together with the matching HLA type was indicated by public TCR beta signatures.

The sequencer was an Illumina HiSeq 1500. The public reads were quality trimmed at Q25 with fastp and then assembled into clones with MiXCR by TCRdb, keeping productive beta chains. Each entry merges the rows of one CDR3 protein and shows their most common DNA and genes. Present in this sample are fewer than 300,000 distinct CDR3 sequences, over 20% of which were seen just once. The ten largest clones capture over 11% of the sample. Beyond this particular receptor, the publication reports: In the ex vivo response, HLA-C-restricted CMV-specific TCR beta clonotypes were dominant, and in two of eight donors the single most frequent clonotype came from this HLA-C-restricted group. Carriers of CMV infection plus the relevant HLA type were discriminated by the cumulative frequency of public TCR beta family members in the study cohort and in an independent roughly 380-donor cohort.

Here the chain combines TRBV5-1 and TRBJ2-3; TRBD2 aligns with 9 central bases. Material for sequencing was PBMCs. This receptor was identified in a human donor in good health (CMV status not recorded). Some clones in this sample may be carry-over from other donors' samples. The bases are TGCGCCAGCAGCTTGGTGCGGGGGGGCCCAACAGATACGCAGTATTTT. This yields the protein CASSLVRGGPTDTQYF. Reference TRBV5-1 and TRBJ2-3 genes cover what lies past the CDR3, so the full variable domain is KAGVTQTPRYLIKTRGQQVTLSCSPISGHRSVSWYQQTPGQGLQFLFEYFSETQRNKGNFPGRFSGRQFSNSRSEMNVSTLELGDSALYLCASSLVRGGPTDTQYFGPGTRLTVL.